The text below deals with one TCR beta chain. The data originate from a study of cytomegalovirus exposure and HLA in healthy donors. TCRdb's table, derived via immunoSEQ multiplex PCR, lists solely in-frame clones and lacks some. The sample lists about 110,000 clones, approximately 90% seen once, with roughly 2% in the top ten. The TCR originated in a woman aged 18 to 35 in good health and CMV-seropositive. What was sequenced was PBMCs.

The CDR3 sequence: CASASSPGEVSEQYF. CDR3 DNA sequence: TGTGCCAGCGCCTCTTCCCCGGGAGAGGTCTCGGAGCAGTACTTC. The V and J genes are TRBV5-4 and TRBJ2-7; possible D gene TRBD2, 6 bases. Trimming removed 7 bases at V and 7 bases at J, with 24 bases between. This CDR3 is 15 amino acids long. CDR1 SGHNT and CDR2 YYREEE come from the germline V gene (reference sequence).